This entry is about one T cell receptor beta chain. The CDR3 consists of 14 residues. V was shortened by 0 bases and J by 6 bases, with 9 bases between the two germline ends. Looked up from germline, CDR1 is MGHRA and CDR2 is YSYEKL. In the original processing: It was from reference gene primer amplification that nucleated cell counts were estimated. Profiling relied on immunoSEQ multiplex PCR, and the TCRdb table lists in-frame clones only, not all of them. The V and J calls and the clone size are those of that table, but D and trimming were determined from the DNA. Among 70,000 or so clones, 85% to 90% were seen once, and the ten largest hold 3.9%. This record belongs to a study of blood T cell repertoires in COVID-19. Study background: Sites in the United States, Italy and Spain provided acute and convalescent COVID-19 samples. T cells, B-cell-depleted T cells, or PBMCs supplied cDNA or gDNA.

This chain joins TRBV4-1 and TRBJ1-5; no firm D call. The sequencing input was peripheral blood. The source of this sequence is a man in his 70s with active COVID-19. The DNA for the CDR3 is TGCGCCAGCAGCCAAGAGGGCCGGGGTCAGCCCCAGCATTTT. This translates into CASSQEGRGQPQHF.